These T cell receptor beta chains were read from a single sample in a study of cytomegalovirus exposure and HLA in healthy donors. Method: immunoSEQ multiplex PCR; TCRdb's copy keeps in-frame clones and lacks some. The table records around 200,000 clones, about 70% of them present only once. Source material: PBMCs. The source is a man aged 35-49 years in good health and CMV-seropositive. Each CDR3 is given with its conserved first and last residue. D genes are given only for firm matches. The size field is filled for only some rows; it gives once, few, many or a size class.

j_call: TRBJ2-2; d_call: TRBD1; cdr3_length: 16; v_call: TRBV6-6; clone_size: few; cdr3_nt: TGTGCCAGCAGACCCCAGGACAGGGGGAACACCGGGGAGCTGTTTTTT; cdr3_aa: CASRPQDRGNTGELFF
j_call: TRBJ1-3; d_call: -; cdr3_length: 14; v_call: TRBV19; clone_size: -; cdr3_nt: TGTGCCAGTAGCCGCAGGGACTCTGGAAACACCATATATTTT; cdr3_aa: CASSRRDSGNTIYF
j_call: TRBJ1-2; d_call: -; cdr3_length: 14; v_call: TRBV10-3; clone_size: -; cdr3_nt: TGTGCCATCAGTGAGACAGGGATTAACTATGGCTACACCTTC; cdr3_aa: CAISETGINYGYTF
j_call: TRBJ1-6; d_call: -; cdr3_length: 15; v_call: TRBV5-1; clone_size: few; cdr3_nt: TGCGCCAGCAGCTTGGGTCAGGGGTTGGGGTCACCCCTCCACTTT; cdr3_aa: CASSLGQGLGSPLHF
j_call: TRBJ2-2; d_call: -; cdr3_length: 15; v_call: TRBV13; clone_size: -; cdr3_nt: TGTGCCAGCGCGGCCAGACCTTCGAACACCGGGGAGCTGTTTTTT; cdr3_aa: CASAARPSNTGELFF
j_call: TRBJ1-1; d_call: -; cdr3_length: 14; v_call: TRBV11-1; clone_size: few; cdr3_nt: TGTGCCAGCAGCTTAGTGGGGAGTAGCACTGAAGCTTTCTTT; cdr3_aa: CASSLVGSSTEAFF
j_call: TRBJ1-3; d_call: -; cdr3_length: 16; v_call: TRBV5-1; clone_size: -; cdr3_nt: TGCGCCAGCAGCTTTGGCCGGGGTTTCTCTGGAAACACCATATATTTT; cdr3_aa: CASSFGRGFSGNTIYF
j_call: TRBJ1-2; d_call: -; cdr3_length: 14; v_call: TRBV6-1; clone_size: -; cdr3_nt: TGTGCCAGCAGTGAAGCTTCGGACAGCTATGGCTACACCTTC; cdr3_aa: CASSEASDSYGYTF
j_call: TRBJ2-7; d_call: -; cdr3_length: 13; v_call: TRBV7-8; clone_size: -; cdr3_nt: TGTGCCAGCAGCTTTCATCAGGGCTACGAGCAGTACTTC; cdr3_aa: CASSFHQGYEQYF
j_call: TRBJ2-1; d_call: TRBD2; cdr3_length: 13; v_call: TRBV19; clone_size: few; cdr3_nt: TGTGCCAGTAGTATGCGGGGGGACAATGAGCAGTTCTTC; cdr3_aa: CASSMRGDNEQFF
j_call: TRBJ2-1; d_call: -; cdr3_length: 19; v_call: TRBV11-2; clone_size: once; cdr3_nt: TGTGCCAGCAGCTTATTTAGATCGTTGGCAGGGCTTACTAACAATGAGCAGTTCTTC; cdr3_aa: CASSLFRSLAGLTNNEQFF
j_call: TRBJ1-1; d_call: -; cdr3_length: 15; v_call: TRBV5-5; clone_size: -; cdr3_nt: TGTGCCAGCAGCCTCCCGACGGAGTGGAACACTGAAGCTTTCTTT; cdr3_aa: CASSLPTEWNTEAFF
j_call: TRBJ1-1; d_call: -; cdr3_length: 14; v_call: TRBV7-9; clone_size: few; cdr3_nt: TGTGCCAGCAGCTCCGGCGTGGGGGCCGCTGAAGCTTTCTTT; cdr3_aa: CASSSGVGAAEAFF
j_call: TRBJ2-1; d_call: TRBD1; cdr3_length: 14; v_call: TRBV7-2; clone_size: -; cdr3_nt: TGTGCCAGCAGCCAACGACAGGGCGGACATGAGCAGTTCTTC; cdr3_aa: CASSQRQGGHEQFF
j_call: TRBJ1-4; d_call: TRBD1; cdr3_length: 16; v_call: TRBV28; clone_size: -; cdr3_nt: TGTGCCAGCAGTGCTGTCGGGACAGGCATTAATGAAAAACTGTTTTTT; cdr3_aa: CASSAVGTGINEKLFF
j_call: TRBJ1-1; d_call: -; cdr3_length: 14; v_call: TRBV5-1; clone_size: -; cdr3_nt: TGCGCCAGCAGTCCTCAGGGTTGGTACACTGAAGCTTTCTTT; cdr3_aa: CASSPQGWYTEAFF
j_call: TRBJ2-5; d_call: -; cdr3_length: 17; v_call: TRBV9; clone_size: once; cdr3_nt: TGTGCCAGCAGCCCCGGAGGGACGGGGGGCCCACGGGAGACCCAGTACTTC; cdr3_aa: CASSPGGTGGPRETQYF
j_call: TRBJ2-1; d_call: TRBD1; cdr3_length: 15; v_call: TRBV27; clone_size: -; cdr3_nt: TGTGCCAGCAGTTGGACAGGGGGCGCGATCAATGAGCAGTTCTTC; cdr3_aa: CASSWTGGAINEQFF
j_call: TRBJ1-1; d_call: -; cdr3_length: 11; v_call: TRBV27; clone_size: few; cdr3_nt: TGTGCCAGCAAGGTAGCTAGTGAAGCTTTCTTT; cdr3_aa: CASKVASEAFF
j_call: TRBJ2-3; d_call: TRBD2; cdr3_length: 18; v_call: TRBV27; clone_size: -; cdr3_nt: TGTGCCAGCAGTTTATTACTAGCGGGGGGTCCTAGCACAGATACGCAGTATTTT; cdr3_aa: CASSLLLAGGPSTDTQYF
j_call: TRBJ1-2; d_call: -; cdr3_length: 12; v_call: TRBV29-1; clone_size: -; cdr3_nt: TGCAGCGTAAGGACGGGGGACTATGGCTACACCTTC; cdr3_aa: CSVRTGDYGYTF
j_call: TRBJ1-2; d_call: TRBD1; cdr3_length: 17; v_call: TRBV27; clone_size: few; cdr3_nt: TGTGCCAGCAGTTTCGCCCCCCGAGGGACAGGGGCCTTTGGCTACACCTTC; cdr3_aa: CASSFAPRGTGAFGYTF
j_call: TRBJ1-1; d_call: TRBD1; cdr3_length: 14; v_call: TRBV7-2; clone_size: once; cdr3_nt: TGTGCCAGCAGCTCCGGGACAGGGAACACTGAAGCTTTCTTT; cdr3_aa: CASSSGTGNTEAFF
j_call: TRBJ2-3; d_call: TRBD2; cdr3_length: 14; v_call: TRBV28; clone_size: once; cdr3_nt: TGTGCCAGCAGTTGGACTAGCGTACCAGATACGCAGTATTTT; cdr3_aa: CASSWTSVPDTQYF
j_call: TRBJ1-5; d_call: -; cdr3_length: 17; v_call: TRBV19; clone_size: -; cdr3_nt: TGTGCCAGTAGTCTTCAAGAGACAGTAAAAAGGAATCAGCCCCAGCATTTT; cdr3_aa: CASSLQETVKRNQPQHF